This entry lists 7 T cell receptor beta chains sequenced from one sample in a study of blood T cell repertoires in COVID-19. Produced via immunoSEQ multiplex PCR; TCRdb's table is partial and in-frame only. The top ten clones hold approximately 1.1% of a sample with more than 250,000 clones, around four fifths of them seen once. Sequencing was done on a sample of peripheral blood. Receptors were obtained from a woman aged 45-60 years with acute or convalescent COVID-19.

The chain uses TRBV18 and TRBJ2-7; 9 nucleotides align to TRBD2. This CDR3 has 17 residues. Losses at the gene ends were 6 bases for V and 5 bases for J; bases not matched to a gene: 17. Germline values: CDR1 KGHSH, CDR2 LQKENI. As DNA, the CDR3 is TGTGCCAGCTCCAGGACTAGCGCAACCTCTGGGGGCGACGAGCAGTACTTC. Amino acids: CASSRTSATSGGDEQYF.

V and J are TRBV2 and TRBJ1-1, with a weak D call TRBD1 (5 bases). This CDR3 has 13 residues. Trimming stripped 7 bases from V and 1 base from J, with 10 bases between. The germline gives CDR1 SNHLY, CDR2 FYNNEI. CDR3 nucleotide sequence: TGTGCCAGCATAGGGGTGCCGAACACTGAAGCTTTCTTT. It encodes CASIGVPNTEAFF.

The V and J genes are TRBV10-3 and TRBJ1-6; TRBD1 agrees at 7 bases. CDR1 and CDR2 from the germline V gene are ENHRY and SYGVKD. CDR3 size: 16 residues. Unmatched junction bases numbered 13, after V lost 6 bases and J lost 8 bases. DNA for the CDR3: TGTGCCATCAGGCCTCAGGGGGGCGGATTTGATTCACCCCTCCACTTT. As protein: CAIRPQGGGFDSPLHF.

The chain recombines TRBV5-6 with TRBJ1-2; D is unclear. In germline, CDR1 is SGHDT, CDR2 YYEEEE. The CDR3 runs 15 residues. V was cut by 0 bases and J by 4 bases, with 13 bases left in between. The CDR3 protein is CASSLVGGRSYGYTF. In nucleotides, the CDR3 is TGTGCCAGCAGCTTGGTAGGAGGGCGATCCTATGGCTACACCTTC. The full variable domain, with the rest looked up from reference TRBV5-6 and TRBJ1-2, is DAGVTQSPTHLIKTRGQQVTLRCSPKSGHDTVSWYQQALGQGPQFIFQYYEEEERQRGNFPDRFSGHQFPNYSSELNVNALLLGDSALYLCASSLVGGRSYGYTFGSGTRLTVV.

CDR3 bases: TGTGCCAGCAGCCCCAGTTCTTCACCCCTCCACTTT. It codes for CASSPSSSPLHF. The genes are TRBV7-9 and TRBJ1-6; D is unresolved. This CDR3 contains 12 residues. Germline CDR1 SEHNR, CDR2 FQNEAQ (reference sequence). Trimming took off 5 bases at V and 9 bases at J, with 8 bases between the two ends.

The chain couples TRBV6-2 or TRBV6-3 to TRBJ2-6, with a weak D call TRBD1 (6 bases). This CDR3 region has 18 residues. V was clipped by 2 bases and J by 1 base, with 15 bases between them. Germline CDR1 and CDR2: MNHEY and SVGEGT. The CDR3 nucleotides are TGTGCCAGCAGTTACGGTGGGGGCGTCGGATCTGGGGCCAACGTCCTGACTTTC. Its protein is CASSYGGGVGSGANVLTF.

This clone was seen once. This rearrangement joins TRBV7-2 to TRBJ1-5, with D possibly TRBD1 on 5 matching bases. Deletions cut 2 bases from V and 0 bases from J, with 8 bases between. Germline V gene sequence: CDR1 SGHTA, CDR2 FQGNSA. The CDR3 extends over 15 amino acids. The CDR3 spells CASSLQGNSNQPQHF. CDR3 DNA: TGTGCCAGCAGCTTACAGGGAAATAGCAATCAGCCCCAGCATTTT.